Listed here are 20 T cell receptor beta chains from one sample, sequenced in a study of blood T cell repertoires in COVID-19. Method: immunoSEQ multiplex PCR; TCRdb's copy keeps in-frame clones and lacks some. Of about 350,000 clones listed, more than 85% are singletons. The sample was PBMCs or T cells enriched from blood (not recorded which). These receptors were taken from a woman aged 25 to 39 who had recovered from COVID-19.

The chain couples TRBV7-2 to TRBJ2-5; 12 bases are shared with TRBD1. CDR1 and CDR2 from the germline V gene are SGHTA and FQGNSA. The CDR3 has 16 residues. Trimming removed 5 bases from V and 1 base from J; junction bases left unmatched: 5. The CDR3 DNA sequence: TGTGCCAGCAGCGGCGGGGACAGGGGGCCCCAAGAGACCCAGTACTTC. It encodes CASSGGDRGPQETQYF.

The chain is built from TRBV11-2 and TRBJ2-3; D is ambiguous. The V end was cut by 0 bases, the J end by 0 bases, with 4 bases between. CDR1 and CDR2 (germline): SGHAT, FQNNGV. CDR3 length equals 14 residues. The CDR3 sequence is CASSLDRSTDTQYF. The DNA for the CDR3 is TGTGCCAGCAGCTTAGACAGGAGCACAGATACGCAGTATTTT. Filled out from reference TRBV11-2 and TRBJ2-3, the complete variable domain reads EAGVAQSPRYKIIEKRQSVAFWCNPISGHATLYWYQQILGQGPKLLIQFQNNGVVDDSQLPKDRFSAERLKGVDSTLKIQPAKLEDSAVYLCASSLDRSTDTQYFGPGTRLTVL.

This chain uses TRBV7-6 with TRBJ2-5; the D gene is possibly TRBD2 (6 bases). Germline lookup yields CDR1 SGHVS and CDR2 FNYEAQ. With 5 bases removed from V and 5 bases from J, the gap between germline ends came to 18 bases. The length of the CDR3 is 15 residues. CDR3 DNA sequence: TGTGCCAGCAGCCTTAGTGGGGGACTCGGGGAGACCCAGTACTTC. It encodes CASSLSGGLGETQYF.

The chain links TRBV28 to TRBJ2-7, with 7 bases that match TRBD2. Germline trimming cut 8 bases from V and 0 bases from J; bases unmatched to any gene: 7. The CDR3 is 14 residues long. Looked up from germline, CDR1 is MDHEN and CDR2 is SYDVKM. This chain's CDR3 is CASAEQRGSYEQYF. The DNA for the CDR3 is TGTGCCAGCGCCGAGCAGCGGGGCTCCTACGAGCAGTACTTC.

This chain joins TRBV6-5 and TRBJ2-7; D possibly corresponds to TRBD1 (6 bases). V lost 6 bases to trimming and J lost 5 bases, with 14 bases between them. The length of the CDR3 is 13 residues. In germline, CDR1 is MNHEY, CDR2 SVGAGI. As DNA, the CDR3 is TGTGCCAGCAGGAGAGGGGGTTCCCACGAGCAGTACTTC. Amino acid sequence: CASRRGGSHEQYF.

J is TRBJ2-7 and V is TRBV30; TRBD2 agrees at 7 bases. Trimming at V came to 3 bases and at J to 0 bases, leaving 8 bases not matched to a gene. Germline loops: CDR1 GTSNPN, CDR2 SVGIG (reference sequence). The length of the CDR3 is 15 residues. The CDR3 here is CAWRVSGLSSYEQYF. DNA of the CDR3: TGTGCCTGGAGAGTCTCGGGACTAAGCTCCTACGAGCAGTACTTC.

V usage is TRBV19 and J usage is TRBJ1-4; 8 bases fit TRBD1. V lost 8 bases and J lost 4; bases outside the gene matches: 6. The CDR3 runs to 14 residues. Germline V CDR1 and CDR2: LNHDA, SQIVND (reference sequence). CDR3 sequence: CASGQGRDNEKLFF. CDR3 in DNA: TGTGCCAGTGGACAGGGCAGGGATAATGAAAAACTGTTTTTT. The whole variable domain, filled in from reference TRBV19 and TRBJ1-4, reads DGGITQSPKYLFRKEGQNVTLSCEQNLNHDAMYWYRQDPGQGLRLIYYSQIVNDFQKGDIAEGYSVSREKKESFPLTVTSAQKNPTAFYLCASGQGRDNEKLFFGSGTQLSVL.

For the CDR3, the DNA is TGTGCCAGCAGCTGGACTAGCGGCAATGAGCAGTTCTTC. Protein: CASSWTSGNEQFF. The chain couples TRBV5-6 to TRBJ2-1; 10 bases line up with TRBD2. CDR3 size: 13 residues. V was pared by 3 bases and J by 6 bases, with 0 bases of the junction left unmatched. Germline-derived CDR1 and CDR2 are SGHDT and YYEEEE.

The J gene is TRBJ1-5, the V gene TRBV12-3 or TRBV12-4; a possible D gene is TRBD1 (5 bases). The CDR3 is 13 residues long. V was trimmed by 4 bases and J by 3 bases, leaving 7 bases between them. This chain's CDR3 is CASSWDYNQPQHF. CDR3 sequence (DNA): TGTGCCAGCAGTTGGGACTACAATCAGCCCCAGCATTTT.

CDR3 protein: CASSEGTGNQPQYF. CDR3 coding DNA: TGTGCCAGCAGTGAAGGGACAGGGAATCAGCCCCAGTATTTT. The rearrangement uses TRBV2 and TRBJ1-5; 8 nucleotides line up with TRBD1. The J call may be wrong; the DNA end is better matched by TRBJ2-3. The CDR3 loop spans 14 amino acids. Per the germline V gene, CDR1 is SNHLY and CDR2 is FYNNEI.

The gene calls are TRBV7-7 and TRBJ2-1; TRBD2 matches at 12 bases. V lost 5 bases, J lost 3 bases, and 8 bases stayed unmatched. Germline-derived CDR1 and CDR2 are SSHAT and FNYEAQ (reference sequence). The CDR3 is 17 residues long. CDR3 in amino acids: CASSPRTSGDFYNEQFF. Written as DNA, the CDR3 is TGTGCCAGCAGCCCCCGGACTAGCGGGGATTTCTACAATGAGCAGTTCTTC. Using reference TRBV7-7 and TRBJ2-1 for the parts outside the CDR3, the full variable domain is GAGVSQSPRYKVTKRGQDVTLRCDPISSHATLYWYQQALGQGPEFLTYFNYEAQPDKSGLPSDRFSAERPEGSISTLTIQRTEQRDSAMYRCASSPRTSGDFYNEQFFGPGTRLTVL.

Worth noting for this clone: An end of the junction differs from the germline gene, which may be a read error. The chain employs TRBV28 and TRBJ2-4, with a weak D call TRBD1 (7 bases). Germline-derived CDR1 and CDR2 are MDHEN and SYDVKM. The CDR3 is 12 amino acids. The CDR3 loop is CASSSTGAGGDF. The CDR3 bases are TGTGCCAGCAGTAGCACAGGGGCTGGCGGGGACTTC.

The genes are TRBV28 and TRBJ1-6; 7 nucleotides align to TRBD1. The ends lost 5 bases at V and 8 bases at J; junction bases unmatched: 9. There are 15 residues in the CDR3. Germline assignment: CDR1 MDHEN and CDR2 SYDVKM. CDR3 DNA: TGTGCCAGCAGTCCCATCGGGCAGGGGGATTCACCCCTCCACTTT. Its protein is CASSPIGQGDSPLHF.

V gene TRBV12-2 combines with J gene TRBJ2-4; TRBD2 reflects the table's D call only, with no check against the DNA. TRBV12-2 has pseudogene status. There are 20 residues in the CDR3. CDR3 coding DNA: TGTGCAAGTCGCTTAGCAAACGCCTGGCTTCGAGCGGGGGTACCAAACATTCAGTACTTC. It is translated as CASRLANAWLRAGVPNIQYF.

This chain connects TRBV7-8 to TRBJ2-5, with D possibly being TRBD2 (8 bases). With 5 bases removed from V and 2 bases from J, the gap between germline ends came to 42 bases. The CDR3 totals 24 residues. Germline V CDR1 and CDR2: SGHVS, FQNEAQ. The CDR3 protein is CASSRPGGDRGLWGPLDSQETQYF. As DNA, the CDR3 is TGTGCCAGCAGCCGCCCGGGAGGGGACAGAGGCTTGTGGGGACCCCTAGACTCACAAGAGACCCAGTACTTC.

This chain uses TRBV5-5 with TRBJ2-3; 7 bases match TRBD1. Germline V lookup: CDR1 SGHKS, CDR2 YYEKEE (reference sequence). V shed 4 bases and J 4 bases; nucleotides not matched to a gene: 9. The CDR3 loop spans 15 amino acids. The chain's CDR3 is CASSRGQSEADTQYF. In DNA form, the CDR3 reads TGTGCCAGCAGCCGGGGACAGTCGGAGGCAGATACGCAGTATTTT.

The chain joins TRBV4-1 to TRBJ2-5, with TRBD1 as a possible D gene (6 bases). V dropped 3 bases and J dropped 4 bases, with 18 bases sitting between them. The CDR3 consists of 16 residues. Germline values: CDR1 MGHRA, CDR2 YSYEKL. CDR3 nucleotides: TGCGCCAGCAGCCAGACCCTAGGGGGTGGAGGAGAGACCCAGTACTTC. Translation: CASSQTLGGGGETQYF.

CDR3 DNA sequence: TGTGCCAGCAGCGGAAGGGAGAGGCGGGAGAACACTGAAGCTTTCTTT. Translated: CASSGRERRENTEAFF. V usage is TRBV7-2 and J usage is TRBJ1-1; D is undetermined. V lost 5 bases to trimming and J lost 1 base, with 17 bases between them. This CDR3 is built from 16 residues. Germline CDR1 reads SGHTA; CDR2 reads FQGNSA.

This chain links TRBV6-5 with TRBJ2-1; D unresolved. V was shortened by 6 bases and J by 0 bases, with 12 bases between the two germline ends. The CDR3 covers 15 residues. Germline V gene lookup returns CDR1 MNHEY and CDR2 SVGAGI. This CDR3 reads CASSRLKTSYNEQFF. CDR3 DNA sequence: TGTGCCAGCAGCCGACTGAAAACCTCCTACAATGAGCAGTTCTTC.

For this clone: The junction departs from the called germline gene at one end, perhaps through a read error. J is TRBJ2-7 and V is TRBV6-5; 9 bases match TRBD1. Per germline, CDR1 MNHEY and CDR2 SVGAGI. The CDR3 length is 10 residues. The CDR3 is CASSYGQGNF. Written as DNA, the CDR3 is TGTGCCAGCAGTTATGGACAGGGGAACTTC.